These 20 T cell receptor beta chains were all obtained from the same sample, sequenced in a study of T cell responses to AZD1222 COVID-19 vaccine. Assay: immunoSEQ multiplex PCR; the TCRdb copy retains only in-frame clones and omits some. The sample lists under 150,000 clones; approximately 90% were seen once. The sequences come from peripheral blood, collected 28 days after the second AZD1222 dose. These receptors were taken from an adult who received the AZD1222 COVID-19 vaccine.

The genes are TRBV7-9 and TRBJ2-7; D is ambiguous. The V gene's germline CDR1 is SEHNR and CDR2 FQNEAQ (reference sequence). The CDR3 length is 14 residues. V lost 5 bases, J lost 3 bases, and 14 bases lay in between. The CDR3 bases are TGTGCCAGCAGCCCCAGAGGCCGAGACTACGAGCAGTACTTC. Translation gives CASSPRGRDYEQYF.

The gene calls are TRBV4-2 and TRBJ2-7; D might be TRBD1 (8 bases). V gave up 1 base and J gave up 3 bases, with 16 bases separating them. The CDR3 is made up of 16 amino acids. Looked up from germline, CDR1 is LGHNA and CDR2 is YNFKEQ. The CDR3 loop is CASSQAGGQGHYEQYF. Here the CDR3 DNA reads TGTGCCAGCAGCCAAGCGGGAGGACAGGGACACTACGAGCAGTACTTC.

This chain joins TRBV6-2 or TRBV6-3 and TRBJ1-6; 8 bases agree with TRBD1. The CDR3 consists of 15 residues. The trim removed 5 bases at V and 3 bases at J, leaving 3 bases unmatched. Germline CDR1 reads MNHEY; CDR2 reads SVGEGT. DNA of the CDR3: TGTGCCAGCAGTGGGGGACAGGACTATAATTCACCCCTCCACTTT. This translates into CASSGGQDYNSPLHF.

The V call is TRBV5-1, the J call TRBJ1-4, with 8 bases aligning to TRBD1. The V and J ends lost 4 bases and 3 bases, in that order; junction bases with no gene match: 5. The CDR3 is 15 residues long. The germline V gene encodes CDR1 SGHRS and CDR2 YFSETQ. The CDR3 reads CASSRDRGSNEKLFF. CDR3 nucleotides: TGCGCCAGCAGCCGAGACAGGGGCTCTAATGAAAAACTGTTTTTT.

This rearrangement joins TRBV5-1 to TRBJ1-2; unclear D gene. CDR1 SGHRS and CDR2 YFSETQ come from the germline V gene. V was clipped by 4 bases and J by 3 bases, with 16 bases between them. The CDR3 spans 15 residues. The CDR3 loop is CASSPQAGWDYGYTF. CDR3 nucleotide sequence: TGCGCCAGCAGCCCACAAGCAGGTTGGGACTATGGCTACACCTTC.

The gene calls are TRBV5-1 and TRBJ1-1; tentatively, D is TRBD1 (5 bases). CDR3 length: 14 amino acids. Germline loops: CDR1 SGHRS, CDR2 YFSETQ. V was cut by 3 bases and J by 0 bases, with 9 bases left in between. The DNA of the CDR3 is TGCGCCAGCAGCTCGGGACCTCTGAACACTGAAGCTTTCTTT. It translates to CASSSGPLNTEAFF.

This chain joins TRBV7-9 and TRBJ1-1, with TRBD1 matching over 7 bases. Per the germline V gene, CDR1 is SEHNR and CDR2 is FQNEAQ (reference sequence). After removal of 2 bases from V and 2 bases from J, the junction contained 11 bases not matched to a gene. This CDR3 spans 17 amino acids. The CDR3 is CASSLTQGEGANTEAFF. Here the CDR3 DNA reads TGTGCCAGCAGCTTAACCCAAGGGGAGGGGGCAAACACTGAAGCTTTCTTT.

The chain joins TRBV12-5 to TRBJ2-6; D is unclear. The CDR3 covers 20 residues. Trimming pared 0 bases from V and 0 bases from J, leaving 18 bases between. CDR1 LGHNT and CDR2 FRNRAP come from the germline V gene. CDR3 sequence (DNA): TGTGCTAGTGGTTTGGTACTCAACCGGAAGAATCCCTCTGGGGCCAACGTCCTGACTTTC. It is translated as CASGLVLNRKNPSGANVLTF.

The chain employs TRBV5-5 and TRBJ2-1, with D perhaps matching TRBD1 or TRBD2 (5 bases each). CDR1 is SGHKS, CDR2 YYEKEE, per germline (reference sequence). This CDR3 has 15 residues. Trimming removed 4 bases at V and 9 bases at J, with 20 bases between. The CDR3 DNA reads TGTGCCAGCAGCCCAGGTGCCGGGCTCGGGGCTGAGCAGTTCTTC. Its protein is CASSPGAGLGAEQFF.

In DNA form, the CDR3 reads TGTGCCAGCAGTTACGGTGACAGGGTGGACTCACCCCTCCACTTT. The encoded protein is CASSYGDRVDSPLHF. The chain has TRBV6-5 and TRBJ1-6, with 7 bases lining up with TRBD1. The V segment lost 2 bases and the J segment 10 bases; nucleotides outside the gene matches: 8. This CDR3 is built from 15 residues. Germline lookup yields CDR1 MNHEY and CDR2 SVGAGI.

The chain carries TRBV20-1 and TRBJ2-1, with D perhaps matching TRBD1 (5 bases). V shed 7 bases and J shed 14 bases, with 15 bases lying between them. From germline, CDR1 is DFQATT and CDR2 SNEGSKA (reference sequence). CDR3 length equals 10 residues. The CDR3: CSVRGTSEFF. CDR3 in DNA: TGCAGTGTTAGGGGCACGAGTGAGTTCTTC.

This chain links TRBV6-6 with TRBJ1-5; D gene ambiguous. The V gene's germline CDR1 is MNHNY and CDR2 SVGAGI (reference sequence). This CDR3 spans 13 amino acids. Trimming stripped 5 bases from V and 5 bases from J, with 10 bases between. The CDR3 loop is CASSIPPYQPQHF. In DNA, the CDR3 is TGTGCCAGCAGTATCCCCCCCTATCAGCCCCAGCATTTT.

V gene TRBV6-1 combines with J gene TRBJ1-6; D unresolved. Per the germline V gene, CDR1 is MNHNS and CDR2 is SASEGT. The V end lost 1 base, the J end lost 7 bases, and 11 bases lay between the germline ends. The CDR3 is made up of 15 amino acids. The DNA of the CDR3 is TGTGCCAGCAGTGAAGTCCCCGGGCAGAATTCACCCCTCCACTTT. It translates to CASSEVPGQNSPLHF.

This clone was detected only once. V is TRBV25-1 and J is TRBJ1-6, with 7 bases matching TRBD1. The CDR3 runs to 16 residues. V was pared by 2 bases and J by 7 bases, with 8 bases of the junction left unmatched. The germline CDR1 and CDR2 sequences are MGHDK and SYGVNS. This chain's CDR3 is CASSEMGRGLNSPLHF. In nucleotides, the CDR3 is TGTGCCAGCAGTGAAATGGGCAGGGGGTTGAATTCACCCCTCCACTTT.

This chain links TRBV29-1 with TRBJ1-5, with TRBD1 matching 8 bases. Trimming at V came to 4 bases and at J to 4 bases, leaving 12 bases not matched to a gene. Germline V lookup: CDR1 SQVTM, CDR2 ANQGSEA. The CDR3 covers 16 residues. The CDR3 reads CSVVSGQGVRNQPQHF. The CDR3, as DNA: TGCAGCGTTGTAAGCGGACAGGGCGTACGGAATCAGCCCCAGCATTTT.

The chain is built from TRBV11-2 and TRBJ1-5; D gene unclear. Trimming took 1 base from V and 0 from J, leaving 7 bases between them. The CDR3 has 15 residues. Germline lookup yields CDR1 SGHAT and CDR2 FQNNGV. In nucleotides, the CDR3 is TGTGCCAGCAGCTTAGGGGCCTCTAGCAATCAGCCCCAGCATTTT. Translated, it gives CASSLGASSNQPQHF.

This clone is a singleton in its sample. J is TRBJ1-1 and V is TRBV5-1; D possibly corresponds to TRBD1 (6 bases). The CDR3 contains 12 residues. The germline gives CDR1 SGHRS, CDR2 YFSETQ. Deletions cut 2 bases from V and 7 bases from J, with 9 bases between. CDR3 residues: CASSLLDSEAFF. CDR3 in DNA: TGCGCCAGCAGCTTACTGGACAGTGAAGCTTTCTTT.

The chain joins TRBV5-1 to TRBJ1-1; no clear D gene. The CDR3 is 15 amino acids. Germline V lookup: CDR1 SGHRS, CDR2 YFSETQ. V dropped 1 base and J dropped 0 bases, with 10 bases sitting between them. CDR3 sequence (DNA): TGCGCCAGCAGCTTGTCTGCATTATTGAACACTGAAGCTTTCTTT. Translated, it gives CASSLSALLNTEAFF.

The J gene is TRBJ1-2, the V gene TRBV7-9; D uncertain. The CDR3 has 13 amino acids. Germline lookup yields CDR1 SEHNR and CDR2 FQNEAQ (reference sequence). V was shortened by 1 base and J by 8 bases, with 11 bases between the two germline ends. The CDR3 DNA follows: TGTGCCAGCAGCTTAGAAACGGGATTCGGCTACACCTTC. This encodes CASSLETGFGYTF. Full variable domain (remainder filled in from reference TRBV7-9 and TRBJ1-2): DTGVSQNPRHKITKRGQNVTFRCDPISEHNRLYWYRQTLGQGPEFLTYFQNEAQLEKSRLLSDRFSAERPKGSFSTLEIQRTEQGDSAMYLCASSLETGFGYTFGSGTRLTVV.

The gene calls are TRBV3-1 (or the pseudogene TRBV3-2) and TRBJ2-2, with 8 positions matching TRBD2. This CDR3 is 16 amino acids long. Germline CDR1 reads LGHDT; CDR2 reads YNNKEL (reference sequence). V was pared by 1 base and J by 5 bases, with 6 bases of the junction left unmatched. CDR3 sequence: CASSQAGREGTGELFF. CDR3 nucleotide sequence: TGTGCCAGCAGCCAAGCGGGACGGGAGGGTACCGGGGAGCTGTTTTTT.